A single sample is the source of the 8 T cell receptor beta chains below, sequenced in a study of cytomegalovirus exposure and HLA in healthy donors. The repertoire was sequenced with immunoSEQ multiplex PCR; TCRdb's copy has only in-frame clones and lacks some. The sample includes more than 300,000 clones, roughly 90% of them seen just once. The sample was PBMCs. The receptors were gathered from a woman between 18 and 29 years old in good health and CMV-seronegative.

This sequence joins TRBV11-1 and TRBJ2-7; the D is unclear. The germline V gene has CDR1 SGHAT and CDR2 FQDESV (reference sequence). Trimming took 2 bases from V and 7 from J, leaving 18 bases between them. The CDR3 length is 15 residues. This CDR3 reads CASSLLASPSREQYF. The CDR3, as DNA: TGTGCCAGCAGCTTATTGGCATCCCCGAGCAGGGAGCAGTACTTC.

V gene TRBV28 combines with J gene TRBJ2-7, with 10 bases that match TRBD1. Germline trimming cut 3 bases from V and 5 bases from J; bases unmatched to any gene: 13. Germline V gene data show CDR1 as MDHEN and CDR2 as SYDVKM. CDR3 size: 17 residues. CDR3 nucleotides: TGTGCCAGCAGTTTGTTCGAAGTGACAGGGGGCGAGGACGAGCAGTACTTC. Translating it yields CASSLFEVTGGEDEQYF. Full variable domain (rest looked up from reference TRBV28 and TRBJ2-7): DVKVTQSSRYLVKRTGEKVFLECVQDMDHENMFWYRQDPGLGLRLIYFSYDVKMKEKGDIPEGYSVSREKKERFSLILESASTNQTSMYLCASSLFEVTGGEDEQYFGPGTRLTVT.

The chain is built from TRBV11-2 and TRBJ1-5, with 9 bases fitting TRBD1. The CDR3 runs 15 residues. The V segment lost 4 bases and the J segment 8 bases; nucleotides outside the gene matches: 9. Germline V lookup: CDR1 SGHAT, CDR2 FQNNGV. The CDR3 reads CASSSSGTGREPQHF. CDR3 coding DNA: TGTGCCAGCAGCTCCTCCGGGACAGGGCGGGAGCCCCAGCATTTT.

The chain is built from TRBV6-1 and TRBJ1-2, with TRBD1 identical over 8 bases. V was clipped by 1 base and J by 4 bases; unmatched bases: 5. This CDR3 is 15 amino acids long. Germline CDR1 and CDR2: MNHNS and SASEGT. The CDR3 reads CASSEEQGVVYGYTF. In DNA form, the CDR3 reads TGTGCCAGCAGTGAAGAACAGGGGGTAGTCTATGGCTACACCTTC.

The table lists this clone with a few counts. The chain joins TRBV5-1 to TRBJ2-2, with TRBD1 matching 7 bases. Germline V gene data show CDR1 as SGHRS and CDR2 as YFSETQ. The CDR3 has 14 residues. V shed 3 bases and J 3 bases; nucleotides not matched to a gene: 2. The CDR3 protein is CASSSTGYTGELFF. As DNA, the CDR3 is TGCGCCAGCAGCTCGACAGGGTACACCGGGGAGCTGTTTTTT.

Notes on this clone: Other DNA sequences from this sample encode an identical CDR3 as well. The rearrangement links TRBV9 to TRBJ1-4, with 12 bases lining up with TRBD1. Germline-derived CDR1 and CDR2 are SGDLS and YYNGEE. Trimming took 0 bases from V and 8 from J; bases not matched to a gene: 2. The CDR3 loop spans 15 amino acids. The CDR3 sequence is CASSVAGTGGEKLFF. Here the CDR3 DNA reads TGTGCCAGCAGCGTAGCGGGGACAGGGGGCGAAAAACTGTTTTTT.

This clone was observed a single time. The V call is TRBV11-2, the J call TRBJ1-4, with a tentative D call TRBD1 (6 bases). Looked up from germline, CDR1 is SGHAT and CDR2 is FQNNGV. Trimming removed 2 bases from V and 6 bases from J, with 7 bases in between. The CDR3 spans 13 residues. CDR3 in DNA: TGTGCCAGCAGCTTAAACAGGGATGAAAAACTGTTTTTT. Its protein is CASSLNRDEKLFF.

The CDR3 nucleotides read TGCGCCAGCAGACCCGGGACTCCCTCCTACGAGCAGTACTTC. As protein: CASRPGTPSYEQYF. The chain is built from TRBV10-2 and TRBJ2-7; weak D call: TRBD2 (6 bases). Trimming left V 6 bases short and J 0 bases short, with 12 bases between. Germline V gives CDR1 WSHSY, CDR2 SAAADI. CDR3 length: 14 residues.